A single sample gave rise to the 4 T cell receptor beta chains below, sequenced in a study of shared clonotypes between healthy human individuals (dated by TCRdb to the early 2020s). Libraries were built with the immunoSEQ multiplex PCR assay. What TCRdb holds here is the immuneACCESS table cut down to in-frame rearrangements. Part of the clones is not present; checked against another copy, under half of the missing clones reflect an unresolved V gene, and the others are unexplained. This sample is represented by roughly 530,000 clones; 90% to 96% of them were singletons. 0.05% to 0.07% of the sample is held by the ten biggest clonotypes. The sample was naive CD4+ T cells sorted from blood. Read against the paper, the sample's cell subset or site label means: CD45RA+ positively selected. The receptors come from a woman in her 30s in good health.

The chain has TRBV28 and TRBJ2-2; 13 bases line up with TRBD2. The CDR3 length is 16 residues. Germline lookup yields CDR1 MDHEN and CDR2 SYDVKM. The V and J ends lost 2 bases and 7 bases, in that order; junction bases with no gene match: 4. The CDR3 region has the DNA TGTGCCAGCAGTTTAGGACTAGCGGGAGCGATCGGGGAGCTGTTTTTT. This codes for CASSLGLAGAIGELFF.

V and J are TRBV18 and TRBJ1-5; 9 bases are a match to TRBD1. Losses at the gene ends were 4 bases for V and 4 bases for J; bases not matched to a gene: 2. Germline V gene data show CDR1 as KGHSH and CDR2 as LQKENI. CDR3 length equals 14 residues. The CDR3 spells CASSRDRENQPQHF. Here the CDR3 DNA reads TGTGCCAGCTCACGGGACAGGGAAAATCAGCCCCAGCATTTT.

This sequence joins TRBV5-8 and TRBJ1-5; D is unresolved. The germline CDR1 and CDR2 sequences are SGHTS and YDEGEE. V lost 2 bases and J lost 2, with 14 bases in between. This CDR3 has 16 amino acids. CDR3 amino acids: CASSFRGMVGNQPQHF. DNA of the CDR3: TGTGCCAGCAGCTTCCGGGGAATGGTCGGCAATCAGCCCCAGCATTTT.

This chain uses TRBV19 with TRBJ2-5, with TRBD2 matching over 9 bases. The germline V gene has CDR1 LNHDA and CDR2 SQIVND (reference sequence). The CDR3 loop spans 17 amino acids. V dropped 4 bases and J dropped 6; count of bases not matched to a gene: 15. CDR3 DNA: TGTGCCAGTAGTACCCCCCCTTTGCGGGAGGGGAAAAAGACCCAGTACTTC. Translated, it gives CASSTPPLREGKKTQYF.